This T cell receptor beta chain comes out of a study of blood T cell repertoires in COVID-19. Looking at the study overall: PBMCs, B-cell-depleted T cells, or T cells were the source of the cDNA or gDNA that made up the material.

Germline V gene lookup returns CDR1 SGHDN and CDR2 FVKESK. There are 16 residues in the CDR3. Trimming took 5 bases from V and 5 from J; bases not matched to a gene: 12. Measured with immunoSEQ multiplex PCR; TCRdb has only the in-frame clones, and not every one. The repertoire holds approximately 170,000 clones, with about 85% as singletons. Sample: peripheral blood. This sequence was found in a man older than 75 with COVID-19, enrolled during active disease. The chain uses TRBV14 and TRBJ2-5; 9 bases line up with TRBD1. CDR3 residues: CASSVRTGGLRETQYF. The DNA of the CDR3 is TGTGCCAGCAGCGTGCGAACAGGGGGCCTAAGGGAGACCCAGTACTTC.